Sequencing of this TCR beta chain was carried out in a study of shared clonotypes between healthy human individuals. About the study: Donor composition was a couple of women and a few men, aged 18 to 49. There were three CD4 naive, three CD4 memory, two CD8 naive and one CD8 memory plates per donor.

The germline CDR1 and CDR2 sequences are SGHVT and SQSDAQ. Trimming removed 3 bases from V and 5 bases from J, with 11 bases in between. This CDR3 spans 13 amino acids. Assay used: immunoSEQ multiplex PCR; TCRdb lists only in-frame clones, some missing. The table shows some 1.5 million clones, with 96% occurring only once. The clonotype comes from a man younger than 45 in good health. V and J are TRBV7-4 and TRBJ2-7; D might be TRBD1 (6 bases). Specimen: naive CD4+ T cells sorted from blood. The subset here: CD45RA+ positively selected. The CDR3 nucleotides are TGTGCCAGCAGCTTCAGGGGACGAGACGAGCAGTACTTC. This translates into CASSFRGRDEQYF.